Below, 13 T cell receptor beta chains from the same sample are listed, as sequenced in a study of shared clonotypes between healthy human individuals. The table came from immunoSEQ multiplex PCR; TCRdb's copy has only in-frame clones and leaves some out. The sample shows 450,000 to 500,000 clones, roughly 80% of them seen only once. What was sequenced was PBMCs. The receptors shown here come from a woman between 35 and 50 years old in good health. Some clones in this sample may be carry-over from other donors' samples.

This chain links TRBV2 with TRBJ2-1; possibly TRBD2 for D (6 bases). Trimming shortened V by 1 base and J by 2 bases, and 12 bases separated the two germline ends. The CDR3 totals 16 residues. Germline CDR1 reads SNHLY; CDR2 reads FYNNEI. The CDR3 nucleotides read TGTGCCAGCAGTGAAGGAGGAGGACTAACCTACAATGAGCAGTTCTTC. Translated: CASSEGGGLTYNEQFF.

The V call is TRBV28, the J call TRBJ1-1; 8 nucleotides match TRBD1. There are 13 residues in the CDR3. Germline V CDR1 and CDR2: MDHEN, SYDVKM. The V gene end was trimmed by 6 bases and the J gene end by 8 bases; junction bases not matched to a gene: 8. The CDR3 region is CASSPGGDREAFF. DNA for the CDR3: TGTGCCAGCAGCCCTGGGGGGGACAGGGAAGCTTTCTTT.

The chain has TRBV13 and TRBJ2-7; 11 nucleotides line up with TRBD1. Unmatched junction bases numbered 2, after V lost 5 bases and J lost 2 bases. Germline CDR1 is PRHDT and CDR2 is FYEKMQ (reference sequence). CDR3 length: 14 amino acids. CDR3 DNA: TGTGCCAGCAGCGGACAGGGGGCCGCCTACGAGCAGTACTTC. This codes for CASSGQGAAYEQYF.

V and J are TRBV10-3 and TRBJ1-2; D not resolved. This CDR3 comprises 12 residues. CDR1 ENHRY and CDR2 SYGVKD come from the germline V gene. Trimming stripped 4 bases from V and 8 bases from J, with 11 bases between. The CDR3 sequence: CAISALLDGYTF. The CDR3, as DNA: TGTGCCATCAGTGCTCTGCTTGACGGCTACACCTTC.

The chain combines TRBV6-4 with TRBJ2-5; 14 bases line up with TRBD2. Per germline, CDR1 MRHNA and CDR2 SNTAGT. The CDR3 loop spans 16 amino acids. With V trimmed by 5 bases and J by 3 bases, 5 bases remained unmatched. CDR3: CASSLGTSGSEETQYF. In nucleotides, the CDR3 is TGTGCCAGCAGTCTTGGGACTAGCGGGAGTGAAGAGACCCAGTACTTC.

The chain employs TRBV7-6 and TRBJ2-3; maybe TRBD2 (6 bases). This CDR3 spans 13 amino acids. CDR1 and CDR2 from the germline V gene are SGHVS and FNYEAQ. The ends were cut back, 3 bases at V and 4 bases at J, with 8 bases in the middle. The DNA of the CDR3 is TGTGCCAGCAGCTTGGGGAGGTCAGATACGCAGTATTTT. Protein: CASSLGRSDTQYF. The full variable domain, with the rest looked up from reference TRBV7-6 and TRBJ2-3, is GAGVSQSPRYKVTKRGQDVALRCDPISGHVSLYWYRQALGQGPEFLTYFNYEAQQDKSGLPNDRFSAERPEGSISTLTIQRTEQRDSAMYRCASSLGRSDTQYFGPGTRLTVL.

The CDR3 region is CASSLREGTNEKLFF. The DNA of the CDR3 is TGTGCCAGCAGCTTACGCGAGGGGACAAATGAAAAACTGTTTTTT. J is TRBJ1-4 and V is TRBV7-8; D may be TRBD1 (6 bases). Deletions cut 2 bases from V and 5 bases from J, with 12 bases between. This CDR3 is built from 15 residues. The germline CDR1 and CDR2 sequences are SGHVS and FQNEAQ.

This clone was picked up many times. The chain combines TRBV30 with TRBJ2-7; 12 nucleotides align to TRBD2. This CDR3 contains 14 residues. J lost 9 bases, V lost 2 bases, and 8 bases had no gene match. Germline V CDR1 and CDR2: GTSNPN, SVGIG (reference sequence). CDR3 in amino acids: CAWSRETSGSGQYF. The CDR3, as DNA: TGTGCCTGGAGTAGAGAGACTAGCGGGAGCGGGCAGTACTTC.

The rearrangement links TRBV18 to TRBJ2-1, with unresolved D. Germline V gene data show CDR1 as KGHSH and CDR2 as LQKENI. The CDR3 spans 15 residues. Trimming removed 2 bases at V and 7 bases at J, with 15 bases between. The CDR3 nucleotides read TGTGCCAGCTCACCAGCTTTCGTAGCTGGGAATGAGCAGTTCTTC. Its translation: CASSPAFVAGNEQFF.

The genes are TRBV9 and TRBJ1-1, with 10 positions matching TRBD1. J was trimmed by 9 bases and V by 3 bases; bases with no gene match: 8. This CDR3 has 14 amino acids. In germline, CDR1 is SGDLS, CDR2 YYNGEE. The CDR3 nucleotides read TGTGCCAGCAGCGGAGACAGGGGGCCGCGACAAGCTTTCTTT. Translating gives CASSGDRGPRQAFF.

Comment on this clone: The same CDR3 also results from other DNA sequences found in this sample. The chain couples TRBV6-1 to TRBJ2-7; 11 bases are a match to TRBD1. The V and J ends lost 6 bases and 2 bases, in that order; junction bases with no gene match: 6. Germline CDR1 is MNHNS and CDR2 is SASEGT. CDR3 length: 15 residues. The chain's CDR3 is CASSAGTGGPYEQYF. The CDR3, as DNA: TGTGCCAGCAGCGCCGGGACAGGGGGTCCCTACGAGCAGTACTTC.

For this clone: A much larger clone differs from this one at a single base, so this may be a read error. The chain carries TRBV30 and TRBJ1-1; D unresolved. Germline lookup yields CDR1 GTSNPN and CDR2 SVGIG (reference sequence). The CDR3 is made up of 16 amino acids. Here the CDR3 DNA reads TGTGTCTGGAGTGTAACTGCGATGGGAGGTGGCACTGAAGCTTTCTTT. It translates to CVWSVTAMGGGTEAFF. The full variable domain, in which reference TRBV30 and TRBJ1-1 provide the parts outside the CDR3, is SQTIHQWPATLVQPVGSPLSLECTVEGTSNPNLYWYRQAAGRGLQLLFYSVGIGQISSEVPQNLSASRPQDRQFILSSKKLLLSDSGFYLCVWSVTAMGGGTEAFFGQGTRLTVV.

This chain connects TRBV27 to TRBJ1-6, with 8 bases that match TRBD1. CDR1 MNHEY and CDR2 SMNVEV come from the germline V gene (reference sequence). The CDR3 is 17 amino acids. With V trimmed by 6 bases and J by 1 base, 8 bases remained unmatched. The CDR3 reads CASSQSGGASYNSPLHF. In DNA form, the CDR3 reads TGTGCCAGCAGCCAGTCAGGGGGCGCGTCCTATAATTCACCCCTCCACTTT.